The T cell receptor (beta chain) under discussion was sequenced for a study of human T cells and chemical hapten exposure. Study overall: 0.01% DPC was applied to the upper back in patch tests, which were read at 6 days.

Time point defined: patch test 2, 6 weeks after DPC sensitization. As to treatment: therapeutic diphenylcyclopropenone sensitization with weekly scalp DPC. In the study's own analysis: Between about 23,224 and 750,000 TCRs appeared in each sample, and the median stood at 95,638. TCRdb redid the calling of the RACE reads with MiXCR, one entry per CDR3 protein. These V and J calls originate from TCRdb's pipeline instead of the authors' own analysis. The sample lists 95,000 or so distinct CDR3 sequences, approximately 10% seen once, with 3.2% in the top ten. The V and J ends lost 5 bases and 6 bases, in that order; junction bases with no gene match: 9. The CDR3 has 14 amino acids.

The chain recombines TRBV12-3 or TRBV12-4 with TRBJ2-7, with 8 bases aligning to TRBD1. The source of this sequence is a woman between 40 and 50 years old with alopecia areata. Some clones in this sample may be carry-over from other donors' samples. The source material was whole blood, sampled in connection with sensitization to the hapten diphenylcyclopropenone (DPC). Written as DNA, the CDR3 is TGTGCCAGCAGTACCTCCGGGACAGGCAGCGAGCAGTACTTC. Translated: CASSTSGTGSEQYF.